This is a list of T cell receptor beta chains from one sample in a study of blood T cell repertoires in COVID-19. This table comes from immunoSEQ multiplex PCR, and its TCRdb copy is limited to in-frame clones, with some not included. The sample holds 200,000 to 250,000 clones, 92% seen once. The source material was peripheral blood. The receptors come from a man aged 55 to 69 with COVID-19, enrolled during active disease. The CDR3 runs from the conserved cysteine through the conserved F or W. The D gene is left open where the match is weak. Expanded clones get a size class; other rows say once, few or many, or leave the size out.

size,J,D,V,DNA,CDR3
once,TRBJ1-1,-,TRBV21-1,TGTGCCAGCGAACAGGGGAAAACGGGGACTGAAGCTTTCTTT,CASEQGKTGTEAFF
-,TRBJ2-7,TRBD2,TRBV15,TGTGCCACCAGCAGAGAGAAGGGCGGGGGCTACGAGCAGTACTTC,CATSREKGGGYEQYF
-,TRBJ1-2,-,TRBV11-2,TGTGCCAGCAGCTTCGTAAGAGGGGGACCATCGGGCTACACCTTC,CASSFVRGGPSGYTF
-,TRBJ1-3,TRBD1,TRBV10-2,TGCGCCAGCAGCGGTGGACAGGCGAGCTCTGGAAACACCATATATTTT,CASSGGQASSGNTIYF
-,TRBJ1-2,-,TRBV19,TGTGCCGCACGGACAGCGCTCTTCGGGGGCTACACCTTC,CAARTALFGGYTF
-,TRBJ1-4,-,TRBV7-2,TGTGCCAGCAGCCCCTGGGGCGTAGCCGCAACTAATGAAAAACTGTTTTTT,CASSPWGVAATNEKLFF
-,TRBJ2-1,-,TRBV12-3/TRBV12-4,TGTGCCAGCACCGATTCGGTGGAGCAGTTCTTC,CASTDSVEQFF
-,TRBJ1-1,-,TRBV10-2,TGCGCCAGTTCCACCGTGGTCAGTGAAGCTTTCTTT,CASSTVVSEAFF
-,TRBJ2-2,TRBD1,TRBV19,TGTGCCAGTAAAGGACAGGGGACAACCGGGGAGCTGTTTTTT,CASKGQGTTGELFF
-,TRBJ1-5,TRBD1,TRBV19,TGTGCCAGTAGTAGATCCTCCGGGACAGGGGTCCAGCCCCAGCATTTT,CASSRSSGTGVQPQHF
-,TRBJ2-7,TRBD1,TRBV24-1,TGTGCCACCAGTGATCGGACAGGGGCGAATAACGAGCAGTACTTC,CATSDRTGANNEQYF
-,TRBJ2-7,-,TRBV25-1,TGTGCCAGCAGCCGGGACAACTACGAGCAGTACTTC,CASSRDNYEQYF
-,TRBJ2-2,-,TRBV19,TGTGCCAGTAGTACCAGGACAGTCTCGAACACCGGGGAGCTGTTTTTT,CASSTRTVSNTGELFF
-,TRBJ2-7,-,TRBV13,TGTGCCAGCAGAGCTTATCGGGGGAACTCCTACGAGCAGTACTTC,CASRAYRGNSYEQYF
-,TRBJ1-2,-,TRBV6-1,TGTGCCAGCAGTGAAGGGGTAGGGGCCTATGGCTACACCTTC,CASSEGVGAYGYTF
-,TRBJ2-7,TRBD1,TRBV6-5,TGTGCCAGCGAAGAACCTGGGACAGGGGGCAACGAGCAGTACTTC,CASEEPGTGGNEQYF
-,TRBJ1-2,TRBD1,TRBV6-1,TGTGCCAGCAGTGAAAGGTTGGGACAGGGATGGGGTGGCTACACCTTC,CASSERLGQGWGGYTF
-,TRBJ2-7,-,TRBV2,TGTGCCAGCAGGTCCGGGACAACCCTTTACGAGCAGTACTTC,CASRSGTTLYEQYF
few,TRBJ2-7,TRBD1,TRBV30,TGTGCCTGGAACAGGGGGCAAAGTGGCGAGCAGTACTTC,CAWNRGQSGEQYF